Listed below are T cell receptor beta chains from one sample, sequenced in a study of T-cell reconstitution after alpha-beta-depleted transplantation in children. TCRdb fed the PCR reads into MiXCR, producing one record per CDR3 protein. Of roughly 500,000 distinct CDR3 sequences in the sample, approximately 29% were seen once. Sequencing was performed on PBMCs from the stem cell graft donor, taken from the stem cell graft. These receptors originate from a human donor who donated a stem cell graft to a child with aplastic anemia. CDR3s include the opening cysteine and the closing phenylalanine or tryptophan. Fields, in order: D gene, V gene, clone size, J gene, CDR3 protein, CDR3 DNA. A D gene is named only where the DNA matches it firmly. A row's size may be missing; if present it is once, few, many or a size class.

D gene: TRBD1
V gene: TRBV27
clone size: -
J gene: TRBJ1-6
CDR3 protein: CASSSRDRGVYNSPLHF
CDR3 DNA: TGTGCCAGCAGTTCCCGGGACAGGGGCGTCTATAATTCACCCCTCCACTTT

D gene: -
V gene: TRBV6-1
clone size: few
J gene: TRBJ2-5
CDR3 protein: CASSLYTQETQYF
CDR3 DNA: TGTGCCAGCAGCTTGTACACTCAAGAGACCCAGTACTTC

D gene: -
V gene: TRBV15
clone size: -
J gene: TRBJ2-7
CDR3 protein: CATSLLGGRRSYEQYF
CDR3 DNA: TGTGCCACCAGCCTGCTTGGGGGGCGGCGGTCCTACGAGCAGTACTTC

D gene: -
V gene: TRBV20-1
clone size: -
J gene: TRBJ1-1
CDR3 protein: CSATSGTQNTEAFF
CDR3 DNA: TGCAGTGCTACCTCCGGGACACAGAACACTGAAGCTTTCTTT

D gene: TRBD2
V gene: TRBV12-3/TRBV12-4
clone size: few
J gene: TRBJ2-2
CDR3 protein: CASRSLAGGTGELFF
CDR3 DNA: TGTGCCAGCAGGTCCCTAGCGGGGGGTACCGGGGAGCTGTTTTTT

D gene: -
V gene: TRBV12-3/TRBV12-4
clone size: few
J gene: TRBJ1-5
CDR3 protein: CASSLDSNNQPQHF
CDR3 DNA: TGTGCCAGCAGTTTGGACAGCAACAATCAGCCCCAGCATTTT

D gene: TRBD2
V gene: TRBV27
clone size: -
J gene: TRBJ2-2
CDR3 protein: CASSLRLAGGRAGELFF
CDR3 DNA: TGTGCCAGCAGTTTACGACTAGCGGGAGGTCGCGCCGGGGAGCTGTTTTTT

D gene: TRBD2
V gene: TRBV15
clone size: few
J gene: TRBJ2-1
CDR3 protein: CATSRASGSYNEQFF
CDR3 DNA: TGTGCCACCAGCAGAGCTAGCGGGAGCTACAATGAGCAGTTCTTC

D gene: TRBD1
V gene: TRBV27
clone size: -
J gene: TRBJ1-1
CDR3 protein: CASSSLLTGVGTEAFF
CDR3 DNA: TGTGCCAGCAGTTCCCTGCTGACAGGGGTGGGGACTGAAGCTTTCTTT

D gene: -
V gene: TRBV7-2
clone size: few
J gene: TRBJ1-1
CDR3 protein: CASSLDAARAYNTEAFF
CDR3 DNA: TGTGCCAGCAGCTTAGACGCAGCGAGGGCGTATAACACTGAAGCTTTCTTT

D gene: TRBD2
V gene: TRBV24-1
clone size: few
J gene: TRBJ2-3
CDR3 protein: CATSDHRTSGIADTQYF
CDR3 DNA: TGTGCCACCAGTGACCATCGGACTAGCGGGATCGCAGATACGCAGTATTTT

D gene: -
V gene: TRBV5-1
clone size: few
J gene: TRBJ2-3
CDR3 protein: CASSWGGQSDTQYF
CDR3 DNA: TGCGCCAGCAGCTGGGGGGGACAGTCAGATACGCAGTATTTT

D gene: -
V gene: TRBV7-9
clone size: few
J gene: TRBJ2-1
CDR3 protein: CASSQAGTPYNEQFF
CDR3 DNA: TGTGCCAGCAGCCAGGCCGGGACTCCCTACAATGAGCAGTTCTTC

D gene: -
V gene: TRBV12-3/TRBV12-4
clone size: few
J gene: TRBJ1-2
CDR3 protein: CASSPSTDTSNGYTF
CDR3 DNA: TGTGCCAGCAGTCCCTCCACGGACACCTCGAATGGCTACACCTTC

D gene: TRBD1
V gene: TRBV20-1
clone size: -
J gene: TRBJ1-2
CDR3 protein: CSAREGGTDYGYTF
CDR3 DNA: TGCAGTGCCCGTGAGGGGGGGACAGACTATGGCTACACCTTC

D gene: -
V gene: TRBV7-9
clone size: -
J gene: TRBJ2-7
CDR3 protein: CASSLDPLGEQYF
CDR3 DNA: TGTGCCAGCAGCTTGGACCCTCTGGGGGAGCAGTACTTC

D gene: TRBD2
V gene: TRBV12-3/TRBV12-4
clone size: -
J gene: TRBJ2-1
CDR3 protein: CASSLRMSGLAGEDNEQFF
CDR3 DNA: TGTGCCAGCAGTTTAAGGATGTCAGGACTAGCGGGAGAGGACAATGAGCAGTTCTTC

D gene: TRBD2
V gene: TRBV7-2
clone size: -
J gene: TRBJ2-7
CDR3 protein: CASKVAGSSYEQYF
CDR3 DNA: TGTGCCAGCAAGGTAGCGGGATCCTCCTACGAGCAGTACTTC

D gene: TRBD1
V gene: TRBV7-6
clone size: -
J gene: TRBJ2-1
CDR3 protein: CASSLEGQKLSYNEQFF
CDR3 DNA: TGTGCCAGCAGCTTAGAGGGACAGAAACTTTCCTACAATGAGCAGTTCTTC

D gene: -
V gene: TRBV4-3
clone size: few
J gene: TRBJ1-1
CDR3 protein: CASSQDGGTGSEAFF
CDR3 DNA: TGCGCCAGCAGCCAAGATGGGGGAACAGGGAGCGAAGCTTTCTTT

D gene: -
V gene: TRBV7-8
clone size: few
J gene: TRBJ2-1
CDR3 protein: CASSLALTNTEQFF
CDR3 DNA: TGTGCCAGCAGCTTAGCGCTGACCAATACTGAGCAGTTCTTC

D gene: -
V gene: TRBV11-2
clone size: -
J gene: TRBJ1-1
CDR3 protein: CASSLDPNLENTEAFF
CDR3 DNA: TGTGCCAGCAGCTTAGATCCCAACTTAGAGAACACTGAAGCTTTCTTT

D gene: -
V gene: TRBV20-1
clone size: few
J gene: TRBJ2-1
CDR3 protein: CSAAEPGLINEQFF
CDR3 DNA: TGCAGTGCCGCTGAGCCGGGACTCATCAATGAGCAGTTCTTC

D gene: TRBD2
V gene: TRBV18
clone size: -
J gene: TRBJ2-1
CDR3 protein: CASSPPSSGRPYNEQFF
CDR3 DNA: TGTGCCAGCTCACCACCGTCTAGCGGGAGGCCCTACAATGAGCAGTTCTTC

D gene: -
V gene: TRBV20-1
clone size: few
J gene: TRBJ2-5
CDR3 protein: CSARDSWGLQETQYF
CDR3 DNA: TGCAGTGCTAGAGATTCGTGGGGGTTACAAGAGACCCAGTACTTC

D gene: -
V gene: TRBV11-2
clone size: -
J gene: TRBJ2-3
CDR3 protein: CATAERLTTDTQYF
CDR3 DNA: TGTGCCACAGCTGAGCGGCTAACCACAGATACGCAGTATTTT

D gene: TRBD1
V gene: TRBV20-1
clone size: few
J gene: TRBJ2-1
CDR3 protein: CSAQNHRGRKNEQFF
CDR3 DNA: TGCAGTGCGCAGAACCACAGGGGACGTAAGAATGAGCAGTTCTTC

D gene: -
V gene: TRBV28
clone size: -
J gene: TRBJ2-5
CDR3 protein: CASSEIGTEETQYF
CDR3 DNA: TGTGCCAGCAGTGAGATTGGGACGGAAGAGACCCAGTACTTC

D gene: TRBD1
V gene: TRBV6-6
clone size: few
J gene: TRBJ1-5
CDR3 protein: CASGTGAQPQHF
CDR3 DNA: TGTGCCAGCGGGACAGGGGCTCAGCCCCAGCATTTT

D gene: -
V gene: TRBV7-8
clone size: -
J gene: TRBJ2-3
CDR3 protein: CASSSLGARRDTQYF
CDR3 DNA: TGTGCCAGCAGCTCGCTGGGGGCGCGCCGGGATACGCAGTATTTT

D gene: TRBD2
V gene: TRBV20-1
clone size: few
J gene: TRBJ2-2
CDR3 protein: CSARHPTSGANTGELFF
CDR3 DNA: TGCAGTGCTAGACACCCTACTAGCGGGGCGAACACCGGGGAGCTGTTTTTT

D gene: TRBD2
V gene: TRBV28
clone size: -
J gene: TRBJ2-1
CDR3 protein: CASSLVPRAGDNEQFF
CDR3 DNA: TGTGCCAGCAGTTTGGTTCCGCGAGCGGGGGACAATGAGCAGTTCTTC

D gene: -
V gene: TRBV18
clone size: few
J gene: TRBJ2-5
CDR3 protein: CASSPGRQQETQYF
CDR3 DNA: TGTGCCAGCTCACCGGGACGCCAACAAGAGACCCAGTACTTC

D gene: -
V gene: TRBV20-1
clone size: -
J gene: TRBJ2-1
CDR3 protein: CSANTRGWEYNEQFF
CDR3 DNA: TGCAGTGCTAACACTCGGGGCTGGGAGTACAATGAGCAGTTCTTC

D gene: TRBD1
V gene: TRBV19
clone size: -
J gene: TRBJ2-4
CDR3 protein: CASSIGGQGAKNIQYF
CDR3 DNA: TGTGCCAGTAGTATAGGGGGACAGGGGGCCAAAAACATTCAGTACTTC

D gene: -
V gene: TRBV29-1
clone size: few
J gene: TRBJ2-5
CDR3 protein: CSVAGATPYF
CDR3 DNA: TGCAGCGTTGCGGGGGCTACCCCGTACTTC

D gene: -
V gene: TRBV20-1
clone size: -
J gene: TRBJ1-6
CDR3 protein: CSARDDSPPLHF
CDR3 DNA: TGCAGTGCTAGAGATGATAGTCCACCCCTCCACTTT

D gene: -
V gene: TRBV5-6
clone size: -
J gene: TRBJ1-5
CDR3 protein: CASSPRQASANQPQHF
CDR3 DNA: TGTGCCAGCAGCCCCCGGCAGGCGAGTGCCAATCAGCCCCAGCATTTT

D gene: TRBD1
V gene: TRBV7-9
clone size: once
J gene: TRBJ1-1
CDR3 protein: CASSIYGGGENTEAFF
CDR3 DNA: TGTGCCAGCAGCATCTATGGAGGGGGCGAGAACACTGAAGCTTTCTTT

D gene: TRBD1
V gene: TRBV20-1
clone size: few
J gene: TRBJ2-1
CDR3 protein: CSAGQGHEQFF
CDR3 DNA: TGCAGTGCTGGACAGGGGCATGAGCAGTTCTTC

D gene: -
V gene: TRBV28
clone size: -
J gene: TRBJ1-2
CDR3 protein: CASSLPGTDGYTF
CDR3 DNA: TGTGCCAGCAGTTTGCCGGGAACGGATGGCTACACCTTC

D gene: TRBD2
V gene: TRBV7-9
clone size: few
J gene: TRBJ2-1
CDR3 protein: CASSFLAAGAEQFF
CDR3 DNA: TGTGCCAGCAGCTTTTTGGCAGCGGGAGCTGAGCAGTTCTTC

D gene: -
V gene: TRBV12-3/TRBV12-4
clone size: -
J gene: TRBJ2-7
CDR3 protein: CASSRRERDEQYF
CDR3 DNA: TGTGCCAGCAGTCGACGGGAGCGGGACGAGCAGTACTTC

D gene: -
V gene: TRBV7-9
clone size: few
J gene: TRBJ2-7
CDR3 protein: CASSLADYEQYF
CDR3 DNA: TGTGCCAGCAGCTTAGCGGACTACGAGCAGTACTTC

D gene: -
V gene: TRBV19
clone size: -
J gene: TRBJ2-5
CDR3 protein: CASSQHARPLQETQYF
CDR3 DNA: TGTGCCAGTAGTCAACACGCCCGGCCCCTTCAAGAGACCCAGTACTTC

D gene: -
V gene: TRBV20-1
clone size: few
J gene: TRBJ2-1
CDR3 protein: CSAEDYNEQFF
CDR3 DNA: TGCAGTGCTGAGGACTACAATGAGCAGTTCTTC

D gene: TRBD2
V gene: TRBV7-9
clone size: -
J gene: TRBJ2-1
CDR3 protein: CASSRMTSGMSDEQFF
CDR3 DNA: TGTGCCAGCAGCCGTATGACTAGCGGGATGAGCGATGAGCAGTTCTTC

D gene: -
V gene: TRBV12-3/TRBV12-4
clone size: -
J gene: TRBJ2-3
CDR3 protein: CASSFFQSDTQYF
CDR3 DNA: TGTGCCAGCAGTTTTTTCCAATCGGATACGCAGTATTTT

D gene: TRBD2
V gene: TRBV9
clone size: -
J gene: TRBJ2-7
CDR3 protein: CASSVSGKAYEQYF
CDR3 DNA: TGTGCCAGCAGCGTTAGCGGGAAGGCCTACGAGCAGTACTTC

D gene: -
V gene: TRBV12-3/TRBV12-4
clone size: few
J gene: TRBJ1-2
CDR3 protein: CASSDQSATYGYTF
CDR3 DNA: TGTGCCAGCAGTGATCAGAGCGCCACTTATGGCTACACCTTC

D gene: TRBD1
V gene: TRBV19
clone size: -
J gene: TRBJ1-2
CDR3 protein: CASSTGQGGYGYTF
CDR3 DNA: TGTGCCAGTAGTACCGGACAGGGAGGCTATGGCTACACCTTC

D gene: -
V gene: TRBV9
clone size: -
J gene: TRBJ1-2
CDR3 protein: CASSVAEGWDYGYTF
CDR3 DNA: TGTGCCAGCAGCGTAGCCGAGGGATGGGACTATGGCTACACCTTC

D gene: TRBD1
V gene: TRBV5-5
clone size: -
J gene: TRBJ1-4
CDR3 protein: CASSYRQGVKEKLFF
CDR3 DNA: TGTGCCAGCAGCTATCGACAGGGGGTAAAAGAAAAACTGTTTTTT